One sample yielded the 26 T cell receptor beta chains listed below, sequenced in a study of neurological immune-mediated disorders. One entry per CDR3 protein results from TCRdb running MiXCR on the 5' RACE reads. The sample comprises tens of thousands of distinct CDR3 sequences, under 4.5% of which are singletons, and 3.1% rests with the top ten. The sample consisted of PBMCs. Source of these receptors: a woman in her twenties or thirties with multiple sclerosis.

This clonotype was observed many times. The chain uses TRBV7-2 and TRBJ2-5, with 9 bases fitting TRBD2. This CDR3 contains 16 residues. CDR1 SGHTA and CDR2 FQGNSA come from the germline V gene. Germline trimming cut 5 bases from V and 6 bases from J; bases unmatched to any gene: 13. CDR3 in DNA: TGTGCCAGCAGCCCCAGCCGACTAGCGGCCCGACAGACCCAGTACTTC. It specifies CASSPSRLAARQTQYF. Using reference TRBV7-2 and TRBJ2-5 for the parts outside the CDR3, the full variable domain is GAGVSQSPSNKVTEKGKDVELRCDPISGHTALYWYRQSLGQGLEFLIYFQGNSAPDKSGLPSDRFSAERTGGSVSTLTIQRTQQEDSAVYLCASSPSRLAARQTQYFGPGTRLLVL.

The table lists this clonotype with many counts. The chain joins TRBV12-3 or TRBV12-4 to TRBJ2-1; D is perhaps TRBD1 (7 bases). The V end was cut by 3 bases, the J end by 6 bases, with 9 bases between. The CDR3 runs to 13 residues. Written as DNA, the CDR3 is TGTGCCAGCAGTTTGGAGGGGGCCAATGAGCAGTTCTTC. Protein: CASSLEGANEQFF.

This clonotype has ten or more counts. This rearrangement joins TRBV10-3 to TRBJ2-4, with D unresolved. Trimming removed 2 bases from V and 6 bases from J, with 8 bases in between. The CDR3 sequence is 13 residues long. Germline V gene sequence: CDR1 ENHRY, CDR2 SYGVKD. This CDR3 reads CAISEVPLNIQYF. In nucleotides, the CDR3 is TGTGCCATCAGTGAGGTCCCTTTAAACATTCAGTACTTC.

Concerning this clonotype: An end of the junction does not agree with germline; a read error may underlie this. This sequence joins TRBV10-3 and TRBJ1-5, with 8 bases identical to TRBD1. The CDR3 runs 15 residues. Looked up from germline, CDR1 is ENHRY and CDR2 is SYGVKD. In nucleotides, the CDR3 is TGTGCCATCAGTGAGGACAGGGGAGGTAGTCAGCCCCAGAATTTT. Protein: CAISEDRGGSQPQNF.

At least ten counts were recorded for this clonotype. V is TRBV20-1 and J is TRBJ2-7, with D maybe TRBD2 (6 bases). Germline loops: CDR1 DFQATT, CDR2 SNEGSKA (reference sequence). Trimming took off 5 bases at V and 6 bases at J, with 20 bases between the two ends. The CDR3 loop spans 14 amino acids. In DNA, the CDR3 is TGCAGTGCTCCCCGTCCTAGCGCAAGTTCCGAGCAGTACTTC. Its translation: CSAPRPSASSEQYF.

This clonotype was counted many times. This rearrangement joins TRBV5-1 to TRBJ2-2; 7 bases line up with TRBD1. This CDR3 contains 18 residues. The germline gives CDR1 SGHRS, CDR2 YFSETQ. V lost 3 bases, J lost 0 bases, and 11 bases stayed unmatched. The CDR3 nucleotides are TGCGCCAGCAGCTGGAAAACTACCGGGACAGCGAACACCGGGGAGCTGTTTTTT. It is translated as CASSWKTTGTANTGELFF.

Ten or more counts support this clonotype. The chain carries TRBV2 and TRBJ1-2; D gene ambiguous. The CDR3 length is 13 residues. CDR1 is SNHLY and CDR2 is FYNNEI in the germline V gene. Trimming took 10 bases from V and 2 from J, leaving 14 bases between them. For the CDR3, the DNA is TGTGCCACCTCTCCGACACAGAACTATGGCTACACCTTC. Translated, it gives CATSPTQNYGYTF.

In regard to this clonotype: This sequence may be a read error, since a much larger clone differs from it by one base. V is TRBV20-1 and J is TRBJ1-5, with a possible D match to TRBD1 (5 bases). CDR3 length: 15 amino acids. The V gene's germline CDR1 is DFQATT and CDR2 SNEGSKA (reference sequence). CDR3 coding DNA: TGCAGTGCTAGGCCCGACGGGGCGGGATATCAGCCCCAGAATTTT. Its protein product is CSARPDGAGYQPQNF.

This clonotype was seen only a few times. This chain connects TRBV5-1 to TRBJ1-1; D gene uncertain. The CDR3 spans 16 residues. V lost 2 bases to trimming and J lost 0 bases, with 14 bases between them. The germline V gene has CDR1 SGHRS and CDR2 YFSETQ. The CDR3 reads CASSFGQASMNTEAFF. DNA for the CDR3: TGCGCCAGCAGCTTCGGGCAGGCTAGCATGAACACTGAAGCTTTCTTT.

This chain links TRBV20-1 with TRBJ1-5; no definite D call. Trimming took off 5 bases at V and 5 bases at J, with 28 bases between the two ends. Germline loops: CDR1 DFQATT, CDR2 SNEGSKA (reference sequence). This CDR3 has 18 residues. The CDR3 nucleotides read TGCAGTGCTCCCCTCGGAGGGAAGACGGGCTTCCACCATCAGCCCCAGCATTTT. Translated: CSAPLGGKTGFHHQPQHF.

This clonotype was seen only a few times. This chain joins TRBV20-1 and TRBJ2-7; the match to TRBD1 covers 10 bases. Germline loops: CDR1 DFQATT, CDR2 SNEGSKA (reference sequence). The CDR3 extends over 14 amino acids. V was clipped by 1 base and J by 4 bases; unmatched bases: 4. CDR3 loop: CSARGGQGRYEQYF. The CDR3 bases are TGCAGTGCTAGAGGGGGACAGGGGAGGTACGAGCAGTACTTC.

This chain links TRBV12-3 or TRBV12-4 with TRBJ1-2, with D unresolved. V lost 3 bases, J lost 0 bases, and 8 bases lay in between. The CDR3 extends over 14 amino acids. The CDR3 DNA follows: TGTGCCAGCAGTTTGGAGCAAACTAACTATGGCTACACCTTC. This codes for CASSLEQTNYGYTF.

There are many counts of this clonotype. The chain recombines TRBV14 with TRBJ2-1; TRBD1 is a possible D gene (5 bases). Per germline, CDR1 SGHDN and CDR2 FVKESK. V lost 0 bases and J 3 bases, leaving 9 bases between the germline ends. This CDR3 is built from 15 residues. The CDR3 region is CASSQEGGHYNEQFF. In DNA, the CDR3 is TGTGCCAGCAGCCAAGAAGGTGGACACTACAATGAGCAGTTCTTC.

At least ten counts were recorded for this clonotype. The V gene is TRBV11-3, the J gene TRBJ2-5, with TRBD2 matching over 7 bases. CDR1 and CDR2 from the germline V gene are SGHNT and YENEEA. The CDR3 sequence is 15 residues long. The V and J ends lost 4 bases and 2 bases, in that order; junction bases with no gene match: 7. The CDR3 coding sequence is TGTGCCAGCAGCTATTCCGGGACTAAGCAAGAGACCCAGTACTTC. As protein: CASSYSGTKQETQYF.

The rearrangement uses TRBV28 and TRBJ1-5, with D maybe TRBD1 (6 bases). This CDR3 has 15 residues. The germline V and J ends were trimmed by 6 bases and 1 base, with 13 bases remaining between them. Germline values: CDR1 MDHEN, CDR2 SYDVKM. The CDR3 coding sequence is TGTGCCAGCAGCCCCACTAGGGGGAGCAATCAGCCCCAGCATTTT. Its protein product is CASSPTRGSNQPQHF.

A note on this clonotype: This may come from a read error, since a much larger clone is one base off. The chain has TRBV18 and TRBJ2-6, with TRBD1 as a possible D gene (5 bases). From germline, CDR1 is KGHSH and CDR2 LQKENI. The CDR3 runs to 14 residues. The CDR3 bases are TGTGCCAGCTCACCCTCCTCTGGGGCCAAAGTCCTGACTTTC. Translated: CASSPSSGAKVLTF.

This clonotype was seen ten or more times. The chain employs TRBV20-1 and TRBJ2-7; TRBD2 matches at 8 bases. V gave up 4 bases and J gave up 4 bases; unmatched junction bases: 12. The CDR3 has 15 residues. The germline CDR1 and CDR2 sequences are DFQATT and SNEGSKA (reference sequence). The CDR3 nucleotides read TGCAGTGCTAATTCTGGGAGGGCTAGCGGGTACGAGCAGTACTTC. Its protein is CSANSGRASGYEQYF.

This clonotype appeared many times. The chain links TRBV10-2 to TRBJ2-2; 8 nucleotides agree with TRBD2. The CDR3 covers 16 residues. Germline CDR1 reads WSHSY; CDR2 reads SAAADI. The ends lost 2 bases at V and 2 bases at J; junction bases unmatched: 4. The chain's CDR3 is CASSEGAGANTGELFF. The CDR3 DNA is TGCGCCAGCAGTGAGGGAGCGGGGGCCAACACCGGGGAGCTGTTTTTT.

This clonotype was seen repeatedly, ten times or more. J is TRBJ2-7 and V is TRBV5-1; D is unresolved. Germline CDR1 is SGHRS and CDR2 is YFSETQ. V was shortened by 4 bases and J by 1 base, with 9 bases between the two germline ends. This CDR3 has 13 amino acids. The CDR3 spells CASSMAPSYEQYF. The CDR3, as DNA: TGCGCCAGCAGCATGGCACCGTCCTACGAGCAGTACTTC. Based on the CDR3 plus reference TRBV5-1 and TRBJ2-7, the full variable domain is KAGVTQTPRYLIKTRGQQVTLSCSPISGHRSVSWYQQTPGQGLQFLFEYFSETQRNKGNFPGRFSGRQFSNSRSEMNVSTLELGDSALYLCASSMAPSYEQYFGPGTRLTVT.

This clonotype occurred a few times. The V and J genes are TRBV5-1 and TRBJ2-5, with TRBD2 matching 9 bases. The V gene end was trimmed by 3 bases and the J gene end by 7 bases; junction bases not matched to a gene: 10. The germline gives CDR1 SGHRS, CDR2 YFSETQ. This CDR3 contains 15 residues. The CDR3 DNA follows: TGCGCCAGCAGCTCCTTAGCGGGGGCGGAAGGGACCCAGTACTTC. Translating it yields CASSSLAGAEGTQYF.

This clonotype was picked up many times. This chain joins TRBV20-1 and TRBJ2-3; 11 bases line up with TRBD2. The trim removed 5 bases at V and 5 bases at J, leaving 9 bases unmatched. CDR1 is DFQATT and CDR2 is SNEGSKA in the germline V gene (reference sequence). This CDR3 region has 15 residues. CDR3 DNA: TGCAGTGCTTCACTTAGCGGGGGGGCAAAAGATACGCAGTATTTT. Translating gives CSASLSGGAKDTQYF.

This clonotype was found many times. The chain employs TRBV10-3 and TRBJ2-1, with 7 bases aligning to TRBD2. CDR1 and CDR2 (germline): ENHRY, SYGVKD. This CDR3 region has 15 residues. Trimming took 10 bases from V and 2 from J; bases not matched to a gene: 11. The CDR3 DNA is TGTGCCACCTCGGAAGGACTAGGGACCTACAATGAGCAGTTCTTC. Protein: CATSEGLGTYNEQFF.

This clonotype was observed once. This sequence may be a read error, since a much larger clone differs from it by one base. The chain joins TRBV25-1 to TRBJ1-4; 7 bases are a match to TRBD1. The J segment lost 1 base and the V segment lost 10 bases, leaving 3 bases of the junction unmatched. The germline V gene encodes CDR1 MGHDK and CDR2 SYGVNS. The CDR3 covers 13 residues. The CDR3 loop reads CANRQGTNEKLFF. The CDR3 DNA sequence: TGTGCCAACAGACAGGGAACTAATGAAAAACTGTTTTTT.

This clonotype was picked up a small number of times. This may come from a read error, since a much larger clone is one base off. The V gene is TRBV29-1, the J gene TRBJ1-1; a weak D match, TRBD1 (5 bases). Germline V gene sequence: CDR1 SQVTM, CDR2 ANQGSEA. With 2 bases removed from V and 9 bases from J, the gap between germline ends came to 13 bases. The CDR3 covers 12 residues. The CDR3 is CSVEPNRRQAFF. CDR3 nucleotides: TGCAGCGTTGAACCAAACAGGAGACAAGCTTTCTTT.

This clonotype was recorded at least ten times. V usage is TRBV20-1 and J usage is TRBJ2-7, with TRBD1 identical over 9 bases. The J segment lost 9 bases and the V segment lost 4 bases, leaving 16 bases of the junction unmatched. Germline lookup yields CDR1 DFQATT and CDR2 SNEGSKA (reference sequence). The CDR3 totals 15 residues. This CDR3 reads CSATITGTGPSLQYF. The CDR3 coding sequence is TGCAGTGCTACTATAACCGGGACAGGGCCCTCGTTGCAGTACTTC.

This clonotype was seen many times. The V call is TRBV7-8, the J call TRBJ2-7; a possible D gene is TRBD1 (5 bases). Germline V gene data show CDR1 as SGHVS and CDR2 as FQNEAQ. V gave up 5 bases and J gave up 3 bases, with 14 bases separating them. There are 14 residues in the CDR3. This CDR3 reads CASSPQALVYEQYF. CDR3 nucleotide sequence: TGTGCCAGCAGCCCACAGGCCTTGGTCTACGAGCAGTACTTC.